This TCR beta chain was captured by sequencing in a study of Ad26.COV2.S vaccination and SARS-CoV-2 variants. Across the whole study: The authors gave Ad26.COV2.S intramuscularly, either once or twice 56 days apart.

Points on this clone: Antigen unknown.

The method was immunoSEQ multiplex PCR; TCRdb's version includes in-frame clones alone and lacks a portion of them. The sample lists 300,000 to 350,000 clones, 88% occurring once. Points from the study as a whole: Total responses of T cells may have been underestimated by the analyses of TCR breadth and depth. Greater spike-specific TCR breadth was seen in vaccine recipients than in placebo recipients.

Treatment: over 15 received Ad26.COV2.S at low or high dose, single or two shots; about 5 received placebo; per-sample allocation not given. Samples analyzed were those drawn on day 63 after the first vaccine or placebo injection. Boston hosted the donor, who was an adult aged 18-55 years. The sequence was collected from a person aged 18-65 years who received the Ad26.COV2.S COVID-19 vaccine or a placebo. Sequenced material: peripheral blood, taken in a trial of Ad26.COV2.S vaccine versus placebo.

The CDR3 loop is CASSLETGAQYF. The DNA for the CDR3 is TGTGCCAGCAGTCTCGAGACAGGGGCGCAGTACTTC. The chain recombines TRBV12-3 or TRBV12-4 with TRBJ2-7; TRBD1 aligns across 8 bases. The CDR3 has 12 residues. V lost 5 bases, J lost 9 bases, and 6 bases stayed unmatched.